This TCR beta chain was identified during a study of CD8 T cells in Susac syndrome. After extraction with the RNeasy kit, about 0.5 to 1 ug of the RNA was reverse transcribed using random hexamers. Multiplex PCR with immunoSEQ amplified the TCR beta CDR3 across 54 Vbeta and 13 Jbeta. TCRdb re-called the immunoSEQ multiplex PCR reads through MiXCR, storing one row per CDR3 protein. The sample records 180,000 or so distinct CDR3 sequences, approximately 95% being singletons. FACS was used to enrich TEMRA cells, whereas the CD8+ and CD4+ T cells were obtained by negative isolation. The germline V and J ends were trimmed by 3 bases and 2 bases, with 11 bases remaining between them. Per the germline V gene, CDR1 is SGDLS and CDR2 is YYNGEE. The CDR3 extends over 14 amino acids. The table lists this clonotype with a count of one.

The sample comprised CD4+ T cells from PBMCs. The clonotype originates from a human donor in good health. This sequence joins TRBV9 and TRBJ1-1; D perhaps matches TRBD1 (6 bases). This chain's CDR3 is CASSAQGFNTEAFF. As DNA, the CDR3 is TGTGCCAGCAGCGCACAGGGCTTTAACACTGAAGCTTTCTTT.